This T cell receptor beta chain emerged from a study of shared clonotypes between healthy human individuals (dated by TCRdb to the early 2020s). With regard to the full study: The cohort comprised two women and a few men aged 18 to 49 years. For each donor, CD4 naive and CD4 memory were each given three plates, CD8 naive was given two plates, and CD8 memory was given one plate. Blood TCR repertoires of five healthy adults were deeply sequenced to estimate repertoire size and the extent of clonotype sharing between individuals. Libraries were prepared and TCR repertoires were sequenced by different laboratories using diverse techniques, in order to increase sequencing depth and limit assay-specific biases. Per donor, leukapheresis produced somewhere between about 0.8 and 9.5 billion PBMCs.

The germline V gene provides CDR1 MNHNS and CDR2 SASEGT. Its CDR3 holds 14 amino acids, cysteine through phenylalanine. Only the CDR3 part of the read is kept: 42 bases, read in frame from the first base. V is trimmed back by 5 bases and J by 2 bases, and the junction contains 6 bases that no gene match accounts for. Worth noting for this clone: The specificity of this receptor is unknown. Nothing much larger sits one base from this clone, and base qualities are not available.

Donors were healthy HIV-negative adults with no recently reported acute infections or vaccinations. All donors were Caucasian adults living in Nashville, Tennessee, USA. Magnetic negative selection was used to enrich CD4+ T cells, after which naive cells were positively selected on CD45RA and the negative fraction became the memory subset. After blood collection by leukapheresis, PBMCs were isolated using Ficoll-Histopaque density gradient centrifugation and then cryopreserved in the vapor phase of liquid nitrogen. Analytical flow cytometry was used to check the purity and quantity of each magnetically sorted T cell population. From each sorted fraction, genomic DNA was isolated and quantified by UV absorbance on a Nanodrop 2000c. TCR CDR3 regions were amplified from genomic DNA by multiplex PCR using the deep immunoSEQ assay. Genomic DNA extracted from each cell subset was distributed evenly over all wells of several immunoSEQ 96-well plates, and each plate served as one replicate. Each replicate PCR for sorted subsets received around 210 ng genomic DNA, equal to tens of thousands of T cell genomes. Purified libraries were measured with a Qubit 3.0 fluorometer, size-checked on a Bioanalyzer 2100, and measured again with the KAPA Library Quantification kit. Each immunoSEQ 96-well plate was sequenced on its own single-read 150-cycle Illumina NextSeq 550 flow cell. The source study handled its data this way. The immunoSEQ output contained only junctional sequences without quality scores, so filtering could not match that applied to full-length reads. Sequences were annotated with PyIR, a Python wrapper for IgBLAST v1.9, using IMGT germline references to assign V/J genes and CDR3. Reads were filtered out if the reads had weak V/J assignments (E-value above 1e-6), no CDR3, stop codons, out-of-frame junctions, or ambiguous translated residues. V3J clonotypes were defined by identical inferred V gene, J gene, and CDR3 amino acid sequence. Percentage overlap between repertoires was calculated by dividing the number of shared unique clonotypes by the size of the smaller repertoire. Richness of each repertoire was evaluated using RTK rarefaction, the Chao1 estimator, and Recon v2.1 estimates of unobserved clonotypes. OLGA was used to compute generation probabilities for all TCRbeta clonotypes that the gDNA method yielded from a few donors. What TCRdb holds here is the immuneACCESS table cut down to in-frame rearrangements. Part of the clones is not present; checked against another copy, under half of the missing clones reflect an unresolved V gene, and the others are unexplained. That table supplies the V and J calls and clone size; D and trimming were determined from the DNA. The sample table lists roughly 1 million clones, more than 65% of them with a count of one. The top ten hold approximately 1.5% of the sample.

General conclusions and limits of the study: Sampling was restricted to blood, and TCR repertoires in tissue are likely to differ from TCR repertoires in blood. Clonotypes shared by all four sorted-subset donors showed higher generation probabilities than non-shared clonotypes. Even with the large sequencing depth, rarefaction of the sorted-subset datasets indicated that sequencing was incomplete. Estimated clonotype richness was generally larger for naive than for memory subsets. Approximately 5% of naive CD4, 3.5% of naive CD8, approximately 2% of memory CD4, and 0.4% of memory CD8 clonotypes were shared across a few donors. Because the study included a small number of donors, the genetic and exposure-history diversity represented was limited. Pairwise subsampling led to the expectation that sequencing depth would affect the degree of clonotype sharing among donors.

The rearrangement combines TRBV6-1 with TRBJ2-7, with TRBD1 matching 7 junction bases. This TCR came from a man younger than 30 in good health. The material sequenced was memory CD4+ T cells sorted from blood. The cell subset or site label for this specimen denotes: CD45RA-negative fraction. The DNA sequence reads TGTGCCAGCAGTATGGGGGACAGTACCTACGAGCAGTACTTC. It specifies CASSMGDSTYEQYF.